This TCR beta chain was documented in a study of brain T cells in children with intractable seizures. Whole-study results and caveats: Only CDR3 sequence similarity suggested viral specificity, without known HCMV serostatus.

V shed 3 bases and J shed 2 bases, with 15 bases lying between them. Looked up from germline, CDR1 is SGHRS and CDR2 is YFSETQ. The CDR3 is 15 amino acids. Turning to this clone: The target antigen is unknown.

Only cases whose brain tissue showed the highest T cell transcript signatures were sequenced. The data were produced by immunoSEQ multiplex PCR, yet TCRdb's version contains in-frame clones alone and is incomplete. The top ten hold around 4.1% of the sample, which has 100,000 to 120,000 clones, approximately 94% seen once. The sample consisted of peripheral blood, taken at surgery. The sequence was collected from a boy under two years old with hemimegalencephaly and intractable seizures. The chain uses TRBV5-1 and TRBJ2-7; maybe TRBD1 (6 bases). CDR3 bases: TGCGCCAGCAGCTCCGGGACACCTACTCCCTACGAGCAGTACTTC. Translated: CASSSGTPTPYEQYF.